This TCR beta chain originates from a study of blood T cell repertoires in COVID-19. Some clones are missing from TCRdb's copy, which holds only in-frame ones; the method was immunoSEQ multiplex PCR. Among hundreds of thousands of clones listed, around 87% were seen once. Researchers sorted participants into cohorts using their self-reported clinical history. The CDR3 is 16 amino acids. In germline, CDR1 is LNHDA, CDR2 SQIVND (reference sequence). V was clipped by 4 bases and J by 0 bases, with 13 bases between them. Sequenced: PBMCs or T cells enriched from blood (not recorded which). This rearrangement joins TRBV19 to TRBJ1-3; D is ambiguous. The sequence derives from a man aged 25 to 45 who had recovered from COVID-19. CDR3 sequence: CASSKVAGNSGNTIYF. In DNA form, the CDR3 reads TGTGCCAGTAGTAAGGTTGCGGGGAACTCTGGAAACACCATATATTTT.